The next 10 T cell receptor beta chains were all read from a single sample in a study of identical twins. Using its own MiXCR run on the 5' RACE reads, TCRdb lists one record per CDR3 protein. Among hundreds of thousands of distinct CDR3 sequences listed, roughly 6.2% were seen once. Material: naive T cells sorted from blood. Every receptor here comes from a man between 18 and 35 years old in good health.

This clonotype came up many times. J is TRBJ2-7 and V is TRBV5-1; D may be TRBD2 (7 bases). V was clipped by 0 bases and J by 0 bases, with 13 bases between them. Germline V CDR1 and CDR2: SGHRS, YFSETQ. The length of the CDR3 is 16 residues. For the CDR3, the DNA is TGCGCCAGCAGCTTGGTGGGGGGGCCCCTCTCCTACGAGCAGTACTTC. This sequence encodes CASSLVGGPLSYEQYF.

This clonotype was found a few times. In DNA form, the CDR3 reads TGTGCCAGCAGCCCCCTCTTGGGACGGTACCAAGAGACCCAGTACTTC. Protein sequence: CASSPLLGRYQETQYF. The chain links TRBV6-2 or TRBV6-3 to TRBJ2-5, with D perhaps matching TRBD1 or TRBD2 (5 bases each). This CDR3 comprises 16 residues. Trimming pared 6 bases from V and 0 bases from J, leaving 17 bases between. Germline V CDR1 and CDR2: MNHEY, SVGEGT.

This clonotype came up many times. This chain uses TRBV18 with TRBJ2-7, with D tentatively TRBD1 or TRBD2 (5 bases each). V was clipped by 3 bases and J by 3 bases, with 12 bases between them. The CDR3 is 14 residues long. Per the germline V gene, CDR1 is KGHSH and CDR2 is LQKENI. The CDR3 protein is CASSPGRPFYEQYF. CDR3 DNA sequence: TGTGCCAGCTCACCGGGACGACCTTTCTACGAGCAGTACTTC.

This clonotype was seen many times. V gene TRBV24-1 combines with J gene TRBJ2-1; tentatively, D is TRBD1 (6 bases). V was clipped by 7 bases and J by 9 bases, with 9 bases between them. There are 11 residues in the CDR3. Germline lookup yields CDR1 KGHDR and CDR2 SFDVKD. CDR3 in DNA: TGTGCCACCAGACAGGGTGGTGAGCAGTTCTTC. Protein: CATRQGGEQFF.

This clonotype was observed many times. The chain combines TRBV9 with TRBJ2-2; 10 positions match TRBD1. This CDR3 has 16 amino acids. Germline lookup yields CDR1 SGDLS and CDR2 YYNGEE. Germline trimming cut 0 bases from V and 4 bases from J; bases unmatched to any gene: 3. The CDR3 loop reads CASSVGGTGVTGELFF. Here the CDR3 DNA reads TGTGCCAGCAGCGTAGGAGGGACAGGGGTCACCGGGGAGCTGTTTTTT. Using reference TRBV9 and TRBJ2-2 for the parts outside the CDR3, the full variable domain is DSGVTQTPKHLITATGQRVTLRCSPRSGDLSVYWYQQSLDQGLQFLIQYYNGEERAKGNILERFSAQQFPDLHSELNLSSLELGDSALYFCASSVGGTGVTGELFFGEGSRLTVL.

The chain combines TRBV7-9 with TRBJ2-5; D uncertain. Trimming left V 11 bases short and J 5 bases short, with 9 bases between. Germline loops: CDR1 SEHNR, CDR2 FQNEAQ (reference sequence). This CDR3 region has 10 residues. The CDR3 spells CALERETQYF. CDR3 DNA sequence: TGTGCCCTGGAGAGGGAGACCCAGTACTTC.

The chain couples TRBV6-1 to TRBJ2-2, with a possible D match to TRBD1 (5 bases). Germline-derived CDR1 and CDR2 are MNHNS and SASEGT. The V end lost 7 bases, the J end lost 8 bases, and 17 bases lay between the germline ends. The CDR3 consists of 14 residues. This chain's CDR3 is CASIERPGYGELFF. The DNA for the CDR3 is TGTGCCAGCATCGAACGACCAGGGTATGGGGAGCTGTTTTTT.

The V and J genes are TRBV20-1 and TRBJ1-5; D might be TRBD1 (5 bases). Trimming pared 5 bases from V and 0 bases from J, leaving 11 bases between. This CDR3 is 14 amino acids long. Germline values: CDR1 DFQATT, CDR2 SNEGSKA (reference sequence). CDR3 region: CSAVGGYSNQPQHF. CDR3 DNA: TGCAGTGCTGTGGGGGGGTATAGCAATCAGCCCCAGCATTTT.

At least ten counts were recorded for this clonotype. The chain links TRBV7-9 to TRBJ2-7; 10 nucleotides match TRBD2. The germline CDR1 and CDR2 sequences are SEHNR and FQNEAQ (reference sequence). V shed 6 bases and J 5 bases; nucleotides not matched to a gene: 13. This CDR3 region has 16 residues. The CDR3 DNA follows: TGTGCCAGCAGTCCCCGCGGGCTAGCGGGAGTCGACGAGCAGTACTTC. Translated: CASSPRGLAGVDEQYF. The variable domain in full, completed from reference TRBV7-9 and TRBJ2-7, reads DTGVSQNPRHKITKRGQNVTFRCDPISEHNRLYWYRQTLGQGPEFLTYFQNEAQLEKSRLLSDRFSAERPKGSFSTLEIQRTEQGDSAMYLCASSPRGLAGVDEQYFGPGTRLTVT.

The chain is built from TRBV3-1 and TRBJ1-6; TRBD1 matches 7 bases. Germline trimming cut 1 base from V and 4 bases from J; bases unmatched to any gene: 1. The CDR3 sequence is 15 residues long. Germline-derived CDR1 and CDR2 are LGHDT and YNNKEL (reference sequence). The CDR3 DNA reads as TGTGCCAGCAGCCAAGGGGACAGATATAATTCACCCCTCCACTTT. This sequence encodes CASSQGDRYNSPLHF.